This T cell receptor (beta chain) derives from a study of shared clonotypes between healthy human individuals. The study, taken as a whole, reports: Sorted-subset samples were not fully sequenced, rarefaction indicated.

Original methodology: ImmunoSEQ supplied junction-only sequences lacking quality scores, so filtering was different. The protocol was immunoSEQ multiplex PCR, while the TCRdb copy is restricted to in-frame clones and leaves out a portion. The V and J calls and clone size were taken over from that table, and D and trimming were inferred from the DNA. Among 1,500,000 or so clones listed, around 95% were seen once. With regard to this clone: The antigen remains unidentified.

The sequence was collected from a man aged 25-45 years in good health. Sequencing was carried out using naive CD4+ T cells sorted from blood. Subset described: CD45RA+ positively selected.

DNA of the CDR3: TGTGCCAGCAGCGTTAGTGGACAGGGTCAGTATTTT. It is translated as CASSVSGQGQYF. V usage is TRBV9 and J usage is TRBJ2-3; 8 bases match TRBD1. The trim removed 2 bases at V and 12 bases at J, leaving 5 bases unmatched. The CDR3 contains 12 residues. The germline gives CDR1 SGDLS, CDR2 YYNGEE.